This T cell receptor (beta chain) came from a study of monozygotic twins with inflammatory bowel disease. Added by template switching were UMIs that each held a 6-nucleotide sample barcode. TCRdb reprocessed the 5' RACE reads; each CDR3 protein has one entry and no DNA is given. Reported are about 380,000 distinct CDR3 sequences; the ten largest clones contain just over 2.5%. Points from the study as a whole: TCRbeta inverse Simpson diversity was decreased in IBD patients versus healthy co-twins. The data did not back a single strong IBD-associated clonotype or signal. Different T cell subtypes could not be distinguished.

In regard to this clonotype: Its antigen is currently unknown.

The CDR3 is 15 amino acids. Germline CDR1 reads KGHDR; CDR2 reads SFDVKD. The sequence derives from a human donor with ulcerative colitis or Crohn's disease, or a healthy co-twin of an affected twin (not recorded which). Specimen: blood. The chain is built from TRBV24-1 and TRBJ2-1; lacking DNA, the TRBD1 call made by TCRdb goes unchecked. CDR3 residues: CATSDLGAGLDEQFF.